Below are 30 T cell receptor beta chains sequenced from a single sample in a study of blood T cell repertoires in COVID-19. The repertoire was sequenced with immunoSEQ multiplex PCR; TCRdb's copy has only in-frame clones and lacks some. This table holds about 150,000 clones, under 90% found once. The specimen sequenced was peripheral blood. The receptors were gathered from a human donor in a cohort sampled during active COVID-19.

The chain uses TRBV6-6 and TRBJ1-5, with 11 bases aligning to TRBD1. Germline V gene data show CDR1 as MNHNY and CDR2 as SVGAGI (reference sequence). After removal of 6 bases from V and 11 bases from J, the junction contained 15 bases not matched to a gene. The CDR3 has 16 residues. The DNA for the CDR3 is TGTGCCAGCAGACCTGGACAGGGGGCCCCATTTGGAGCCCAGCATTTT. It encodes CASRPGQGAPFGAQHF.

The genes are TRBV30 and TRBJ1-2; 9 positions agree with TRBD1. Germline loops: CDR1 GTSNPN, CDR2 SVGIG (reference sequence). There are 15 residues in the CDR3. V was pared by 5 bases and J by 4 bases, with 11 bases of the junction left unmatched. Here the CDR3 reads CAWSGQGSFIYGYTF. The CDR3 nucleotides read TGTGCCTGGTCGGGACAGGGTTCTTTCATCTATGGCTACACCTTC.

J is TRBJ2-1 and V is TRBV5-6, with 7 bases aligning to TRBD2. Germline trimming cut 4 bases from V and 2 bases from J; bases unmatched to any gene: 3. CDR1 and CDR2 from the germline V gene are SGHDT and YYEEEE. The CDR3 contains 14 residues. The CDR3 here is CASSRGTTYNEQFF. The CDR3 DNA is TGTGCCAGCAGCCGAGGGACTACCTACAATGAGCAGTTCTTC.

The genes are TRBV27 and TRBJ2-3; 10 bases line up with TRBD1. CDR1 is MNHEY and CDR2 is SMNVEV in the germline V gene (reference sequence). With V trimmed by 4 bases and J by 3 bases, 7 bases remained unmatched. The CDR3 contains 16 residues. The CDR3 is CASSSGDRGRTDTQYF. The CDR3, as DNA: TGTGCCAGCAGTTCCGGAGACAGGGGGCGGACAGATACGCAGTATTTT.

This clone was recorded once. The rearrangement joins TRBV21-1 to TRBJ2-7; the table names TRBD1, a call not compared with the DNA. TRBV21-1 constitutes a pseudogene. The CDR3 consists of 16 residues. CDR3 in amino acids: CASSKLAGQGCYEQYV. Written as DNA, the CDR3 is TGTGCCAGCAGCAAACTGGCGGGACAGGGGTGCTACGAGCAGTACGTC.

V usage is TRBV19 and J usage is TRBJ2-7; TRBD2 matches at 10 bases. The V gene end was trimmed by 0 bases and the J gene end by 2 bases; junction bases not matched to a gene: 7. CDR1 and CDR2 from the germline V gene are LNHDA and SQIVND (reference sequence). The CDR3 sequence is 17 residues long. The CDR3 loop is CASSIDTGSGGAYEQYF. CDR3 in DNA: TGTGCCAGTAGTATAGATACGGGAAGCGGGGGGGCCTACGAGCAGTACTTC.

J is TRBJ2-3 and V is TRBV30; 7 bases map to TRBD1. Germline V gives CDR1 GTSNPN, CDR2 SVGIG (reference sequence). There are 13 residues in the CDR3. The V segment lost 1 base and the J segment 4 bases; nucleotides outside the gene matches: 2. Here the CDR3 DNA reads TGTGCCTGGAGTGCTAGGGGGCCAGATACGCAGTATTTT. As protein: CAWSARGPDTQYF.

The chain is built from TRBV7-2 and TRBJ1-3; no reliable D call. The CDR3 runs 16 residues. Germline CDR1 is SGHTA and CDR2 is FQGNSA. V lost 0 bases to trimming and J lost 4 bases, with 13 bases between them. CDR3 in DNA: TGTGCCAGCAGCTTAGCGCCCCGGTATCTGGGAAACACCATATATTTT. Protein sequence: CASSLAPRYLGNTIYF.

V gene TRBV20-1 combines with J gene TRBJ1-5; TRBD1 aligns across 7 bases. The germline gives CDR1 DFQATT, CDR2 SNEGSKA (reference sequence). V shed 3 bases, J shed 3 bases, and the junction held 11 bases outside the gene matches. This CDR3 contains 16 residues. The CDR3, as DNA: TGCAGTGCTAGTTTTCCGGGACAGCGTCCCAATCAGCCCCAGCATTTT. It is translated as CSASFPGQRPNQPQHF.

The chain recombines TRBV3-1 (or the pseudogene TRBV3-2) with TRBJ1-1, with a tentative D call TRBD1 (5 bases). This CDR3 is 15 amino acids long. In germline, CDR1 is LGHDT, CDR2 YNNKEL (reference sequence). Trimming cost V 4 bases and J 1 base, with 13 bases left between them. DNA for the CDR3: TGTGCCAGCAGCCCCTGGGGACTTAAGAACACTGAAGCTTTCTTT. Its translation is CASSPWGLKNTEAFF.

This clone was detected once. The chain couples TRBV7-2 to TRBJ1-3; 7 nucleotides match TRBD1. J gave up 4 bases and V 2 bases, and 5 bases lay outside the gene matches. The CDR3 sequence is 15 residues long. CDR1 is SGHTA, CDR2 FQGNSA, per germline. CDR3 coding DNA: TGTGCCAGCAGCTTAACAGGGGTGGGAGGAAACACCATATATTTT. It encodes CASSLTGVGGNTIYF.

The V and J genes are TRBV15 and TRBJ2-3; weak D call: TRBD1 (6 bases). The CDR3 totals 14 residues. The V end lost 0 bases, the J end lost 4 bases, and 8 bases lay between the germline ends. Germline V gene data show CDR1 as LNHNV and CDR2 as YYDKDF (reference sequence). CDR3 nucleotide sequence: TGTGCCACCAGCAGAGACAGGGGTTCAGATACGCAGTATTTT. It translates to CATSRDRGSDTQYF.

The rearrangement uses TRBV6-5 and TRBJ2-5; TRBD1 agrees at 8 bases. This CDR3 has 16 residues. V lost 1 base, J lost 4 bases, and 8 bases stayed unmatched. The germline V gene encodes CDR1 MNHEY and CDR2 SVGAGI. CDR3: CASSYFMAGGRETQYF. In DNA, the CDR3 is TGTGCCAGCAGTTACTTTATGGCAGGGGGCAGAGAGACCCAGTACTTC.

The V call is TRBV7-3, the J call TRBJ2-5; 9 bases align to TRBD2. The CDR3 spans 13 residues. Germline V CDR1 and CDR2: SGHTA, FQGTGA. Losses at the gene ends were 5 bases for V and 4 bases for J; bases not matched to a gene: 2. CDR3 in DNA: TGTGCCAGCAGCCCGCGGGGGGGAGAGACCCAGTACTTC. This codes for CASSPRGGETQYF.

In this sample, this clone turned up once. V and J are TRBV7-2 and TRBJ2-5; possibly TRBD2 for D (5 bases). V was pared by 5 bases and J by 4 bases, with 14 bases between. Germline V gives CDR1 SGHTA, CDR2 FQGNSA. The CDR3 has 14 amino acids. The CDR3 DNA follows: TGTGCCAGCAGCCCTAGGCCCCGGGGAGAGACCCAGTACTTC. Encoded protein: CASSPRPRGETQYF.

This sequence joins TRBV5-1 and TRBJ1-1; D is undetermined. The CDR3 covers 15 residues. The ends were cut back, 2 bases at V and 0 bases at J, with 11 bases in the middle. Per germline, CDR1 SGHRS and CDR2 YFSETQ. The CDR3 DNA sequence: TGCGCCAGCAGCTTAACCGACACGGTGAACACTGAAGCTTTCTTT. Amino acids: CASSLTDTVNTEAFF. The full variable domain, with the rest looked up from reference TRBV5-1 and TRBJ1-1, is KAGVTQTPRYLIKTRGQQVTLSCSPISGHRSVSWYQQTPGQGLQFLFEYFSETQRNKGNFPGRFSGRQFSNSRSEMNVSTLELGDSALYLCASSLTDTVNTEAFFGQGTRLTVV.

The chain combines TRBV5-1 with TRBJ2-1; D is possibly TRBD1 (6 bases). The germline CDR1 and CDR2 sequences are SGHRS and YFSETQ. The CDR3 is 15 amino acids. V was cut by 4 bases and J by 2 bases, with 13 bases left in between. The CDR3 bases are TGCGCCAGCAGCATCCGGGACACCACCTACAATGAGCAGTTCTTC. Translating it yields CASSIRDTTYNEQFF.

The chain employs TRBV7-2 and TRBJ2-3; 7 bases are shared with TRBD2. CDR1 is SGHTA and CDR2 is FQGNSA in the germline V gene. The CDR3 consists of 13 residues. Losses at the gene ends were 4 bases for V and 5 bases for J; bases not matched to a gene: 3. CDR3 loop: CASSSIAGDTQYF. In DNA, the CDR3 is TGTGCCAGCAGCTCCATAGCGGGAGATACGCAGTATTTT.

V is TRBV7-8 and J is TRBJ2-1; D gene uncertain. Per the germline V gene, CDR1 is SGHVS and CDR2 is FQNEAQ. V was cut by 2 bases and J by 2 bases, with 13 bases left in between. The CDR3 is 16 residues long. CDR3 protein: CASSLRRDLTYNEQFF. The CDR3 nucleotides read TGTGCCAGCAGCTTACGGCGAGACTTAACCTACAATGAGCAGTTCTTC.

The CDR3, as DNA: TGTGCCAGCAGCCACATAGCGGGGAATGAGCAGTTCTTC. It encodes CASSHIAGNEQFF. V is TRBV3-1 (or the pseudogene TRBV3-2) and J is TRBJ2-1; 8 bases align to TRBD2. CDR3 length: 13 amino acids. In germline, CDR1 is LGHDT, CDR2 YNNKEL (reference sequence). J was trimmed by 7 bases and V by 3 bases; bases with no gene match: 2.

The rearrangement links TRBV24-1 to TRBJ2-3; 10 bases map to TRBD1. After removal of 5 bases from V and 3 bases from J, the junction contained 7 bases not matched to a gene. The CDR3 has 16 amino acids. The germline V gene has CDR1 KGHDR and CDR2 SFDVKD. The CDR3 DNA reads as TGTGCCACCAGTGCCCCCGGGACAGGGGCAACAGATACGCAGTATTTT. This codes for CATSAPGTGATDTQYF.

This clone was recorded a few times. The rearrangement uses TRBV18 and TRBJ1-1; tentatively, D is TRBD1 (5 bases). This CDR3 contains 15 residues. V lost 5 bases to trimming and J lost 5 bases, with 18 bases between them. In germline, CDR1 is KGHSH, CDR2 LQKENI. The CDR3, as DNA: TGTGCCAGCTCAACCACAGGCAGGGCGGAGACTGAAGCTTTCTTT. It specifies CASSTTGRAETEAFF. The full variable domain, completed using reference TRBV18 and TRBJ1-1, is NAGVMQNPRHLVRRRGQEARLRCSPMKGHSHVYWYRQLPEEGLKFMVYLQKENIIDESGMPKERFSAEFPKEGPSILRIQQVVRGDSAAYFCASSTTGRAETEAFFGQGTRLTVV.

The chain has TRBV6-2 or TRBV6-3 and TRBJ2-3, with D possibly TRBD1 on 5 matching bases. The CDR3 covers 14 residues. Germline assignment: CDR1 MNHEY and CDR2 SVGEGT. Trimming stripped 2 bases from V and 6 bases from J, with 12 bases between. The CDR3 DNA reads as TGTGCCAGCAGTTACGGCAGACAGTCTGATACGCAGTATTTT. This sequence encodes CASSYGRQSDTQYF.

The chain employs TRBV9 and TRBJ1-1, with 7 bases that match TRBD1. The trim removed 4 bases at V and 5 bases at J, leaving 5 bases unmatched. The length of the CDR3 is 13 residues. Germline V gene sequence: CDR1 SGDLS, CDR2 YYNGEE. The CDR3 region is CASSRGGRTEAFF. CDR3 sequence (DNA): TGTGCCAGCAGCCGAGGGGGCAGGACTGAAGCTTTCTTT. The full variable domain, its missing parts supplied by reference TRBV9 and TRBJ1-1, is DSGVTQTPKHLITATGQRVTLRCSPRSGDLSVYWYQQSLDQGLQFLIQYYNGEERAKGNILERFSAQQFPDLHSELNLSSLELGDSALYFCASSRGGRTEAFFGQGTRLTVV.

This chain links TRBV2 with TRBJ1-2; 9 bases map to TRBD1. The germline gives CDR1 SNHLY, CDR2 FYNNEI. CDR3 size: 15 residues. V lost 5 bases to trimming and J lost 4 bases; unmatched junction nucleotides: 8. The CDR3 sequence: CASSPTGGNSYGYTF. The DNA of the CDR3 is TGTGCCAGCAGTCCGACAGGGGGGAACTCCTATGGCTACACCTTC.

The chain employs TRBV9 and TRBJ2-5, with unresolved D. V lost 0 bases and J 7 bases, leaving 10 bases between the germline ends. The CDR3 is 13 residues long. The germline V gene has CDR1 SGDLS and CDR2 YYNGEE. The CDR3, as DNA: TGTGCCAGCAGCGTAGATAACCGAGGGACCCAGTACTTC. Translating gives CASSVDNRGTQYF.

The CDR3: CASNIETGINQPQHF. Here the CDR3 DNA reads TGTGCCAGCAATATCGAGACAGGGATCAATCAGCCCCAGCATTTT. This chain joins TRBV6-5 and TRBJ1-5, with 7 bases aligning to TRBD1. Losses at the gene ends were 7 bases for V and 3 bases for J; bases not matched to a gene: 9. Per the germline V gene, CDR1 is MNHEY and CDR2 is SVGAGI. This CDR3 is 15 amino acids long.

The chain combines TRBV9 with TRBJ2-1; TRBD2 aligns across 9 bases. V lost 4 bases, J lost 3 bases, and 5 bases stayed unmatched. Germline lookup yields CDR1 SGDLS and CDR2 YYNGEE. The length of the CDR3 is 15 residues. The CDR3 reads CASSTTSGDYNEQFF. The DNA for the CDR3 is TGTGCCAGCAGCACGACTAGCGGAGACTACAATGAGCAGTTCTTC. Using reference TRBV9 and TRBJ2-1 for the parts outside the CDR3, the full variable domain is DSGVTQTPKHLITATGQRVTLRCSPRSGDLSVYWYQQSLDQGLQFLIQYYNGEERAKGNILERFSAQQFPDLHSELNLSSLELGDSALYFCASSTTSGDYNEQFFGPGTRLTVL.

V usage is TRBV18 and J usage is TRBJ2-7; D is possibly TRBD1 (6 bases). The CDR3 totals 14 residues. Trimming took 2 bases from V and 0 from J, leaving 8 bases between them. Germline V CDR1 and CDR2: KGHSH, LQKENI. In nucleotides, the CDR3 is TGTGCCAGCTCACCAGACAGGAGCTCCTACGAGCAGTACTTC. Translating gives CASSPDRSSYEQYF. The full variable domain, its missing parts supplied by reference TRBV18 and TRBJ2-7, is NAGVMQNPRHLVRRRGQEARLRCSPMKGHSHVYWYRQLPEEGLKFMVYLQKENIIDESGMPKERFSAEFPKEGPSILRIQQVVRGDSAAYFCASSPDRSSYEQYFGPGTRLTVT.

V gene TRBV24-1 combines with J gene TRBJ2-3; 8 nucleotides match TRBD2. Germline values: CDR1 KGHDR, CDR2 SFDVKD. The J segment lost 6 bases and the V segment lost 0 bases, leaving 4 bases of the junction unmatched. The CDR3 length is 15 residues. CDR3 sequence: CATSDLSGGRDTQYF. As DNA, the CDR3 is TGTGCCACCAGTGATTTGAGCGGGGGCCGGGATACGCAGTATTTT.